This record concerns one T cell receptor beta chain sequence. The data are from a study of shared T cell receptors in the human thymus. The method was immunoSEQ multiplex PCR; TCRdb's version includes in-frame clones alone and lacks a portion of them. The data show roughly 500,000 clones, around 82% seen once. In germline, CDR1 is MNHEY, CDR2 SVGAGI. The CDR3 runs 14 residues. The V segment lost 7 bases and the J segment 5 bases; nucleotides outside the gene matches: 9. This sample was also put to use in a study of human thymus T cells. From that paper: Infants, healthy and Finnish, who were having corrective surgery for congenital heart defects served as donors. Resections from corrective heart surgery provided thymus tissue. Apparent skewing of V and J gene usage characterized both thymic and blood repertoires. There were highly overlapping thymic repertoires among unrelated individuals, as related research reported.

Sample: thymocytes. The chain carries TRBV6-5 and TRBJ2-5; 8 bases map to TRBD1. The TCR originated in a boy under three years old with a congenital heart defect. Written as DNA, the CDR3 is TGTGCCAGCACCCACAGGGGGTTTGTGGAGACCCAGTACTTC. Translated: CASTHRGFVETQYF.